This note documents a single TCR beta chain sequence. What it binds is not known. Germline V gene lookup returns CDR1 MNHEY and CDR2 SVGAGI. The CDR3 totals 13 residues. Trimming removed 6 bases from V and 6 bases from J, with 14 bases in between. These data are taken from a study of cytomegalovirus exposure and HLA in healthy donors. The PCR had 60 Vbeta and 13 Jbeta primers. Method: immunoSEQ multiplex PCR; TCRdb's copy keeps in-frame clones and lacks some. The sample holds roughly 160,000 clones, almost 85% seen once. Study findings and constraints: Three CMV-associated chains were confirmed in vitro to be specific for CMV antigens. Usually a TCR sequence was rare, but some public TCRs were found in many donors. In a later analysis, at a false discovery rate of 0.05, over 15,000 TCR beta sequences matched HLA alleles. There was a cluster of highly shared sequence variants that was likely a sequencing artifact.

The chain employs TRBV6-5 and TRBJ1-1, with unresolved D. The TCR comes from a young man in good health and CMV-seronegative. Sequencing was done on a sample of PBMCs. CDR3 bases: TGTGCCAGCAGGTCTATGGGGAGTGCTGAAGCTTTCTTT. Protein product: CASRSMGSAEAFF.